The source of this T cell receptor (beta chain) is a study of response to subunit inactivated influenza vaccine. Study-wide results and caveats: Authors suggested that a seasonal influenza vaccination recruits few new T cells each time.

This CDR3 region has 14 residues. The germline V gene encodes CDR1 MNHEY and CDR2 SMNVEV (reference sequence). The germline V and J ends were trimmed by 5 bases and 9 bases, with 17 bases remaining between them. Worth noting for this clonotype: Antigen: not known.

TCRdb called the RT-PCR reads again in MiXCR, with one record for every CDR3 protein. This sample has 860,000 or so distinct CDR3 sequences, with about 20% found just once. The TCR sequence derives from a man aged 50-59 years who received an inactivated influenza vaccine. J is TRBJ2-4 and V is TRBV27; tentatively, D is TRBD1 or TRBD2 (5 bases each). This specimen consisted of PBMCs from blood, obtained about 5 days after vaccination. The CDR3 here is CASSPGTEGTIQYF. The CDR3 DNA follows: TGTGCCAGCAGTCCCGGGACCGAGGGTACCATTCAGTACTTC.